Presented here are 26 T cell receptor beta chains from one specimen sequenced in a study of Ad26.COV2.S vaccination and SARS-CoV-2 variants. Sequencing used immunoSEQ multiplex PCR; TCRdb keeps in-frame clones, though not all of them. The sample holds some 640,000 clones, roughly 90% seen once. Described treatment: 19 received Ad26.COV2.S at low or high dose, single or two shots; five or six received placebo; per-sample allocation not given. It was on day 63 after the first vaccine or placebo injection that samples were taken. The sample here was peripheral blood, taken in a trial of Ad26.COV2.S vaccine versus placebo. The origin of the receptors is a person between 18 and 65 years old who received the Ad26.COV2.S COVID-19 vaccine or a placebo.

J is TRBJ1-5 and V is TRBV2; D is ambiguous. The CDR3 is made up of 14 amino acids. Germline CDR1 and CDR2: SNHLY and FYNNEI. Trimming pared 1 base from V and 6 bases from J, leaving 10 bases between. CDR3 nucleotide sequence: TGTGCCAGCAGTGAAGTGGTGACGGGTCAGCCCCAGCATTTT. Encoded protein: CASSEVVTGQPQHF.

The chain joins TRBV11-3 to TRBJ2-2; D is unclear. The CDR3 is made up of 13 amino acids. Trimming left V 4 bases short and J 1 base short, with 4 bases between. Germline V CDR1 and CDR2: SGHNT, YENEEA. The CDR3 DNA is TGTGCCAGCAGCTACAGGAACACCGGGGAGCTGTTTTTT. This sequence encodes CASSYRNTGELFF.

The V gene is TRBV25-1, the J gene TRBJ2-4; 7 positions match TRBD2. CDR1 MGHDK and CDR2 SYGVNS come from the germline V gene. This CDR3 comprises 15 residues. The trim removed 1 base at V and 9 bases at J, leaving 9 bases unmatched. CDR3 amino acids: CASSEFGAGKTIQYF. As DNA, the CDR3 is TGTGCCAGCAGTGAATTCGGAGCGGGGAAGACCATTCAGTACTTC.

The chain has TRBV6-5 and TRBJ2-7; D gene uncertain. V lost 6 bases, J lost 8 bases, and 17 bases lay in between. CDR3 size: 13 residues. Looked up from germline, CDR1 is MNHEY and CDR2 is SVGAGI. The CDR3 region is CASSPAWPTQQYF. The CDR3, as DNA: TGTGCCAGCAGCCCCGCTTGGCCTACGCAGCAGTACTTC.

This rearrangement joins TRBV5-1 to TRBJ1-4, with TRBD1 matching over 7 bases. V dropped 4 bases and J dropped 6; count of bases not matched to a gene: 6. The CDR3 length is 14 residues. Germline assignment: CDR1 SGHRS and CDR2 YFSETQ. This CDR3 is CASSAGGLDEKLFF. As DNA, the CDR3 is TGCGCCAGCAGCGCAGGGGGTTTAGATGAAAAACTGTTTTTT. The complete variable domain, with remaining parts taken from reference TRBV5-1 and TRBJ1-4, reads KAGVTQTPRYLIKTRGQQVTLSCSPISGHRSVSWYQQTPGQGLQFLFEYFSETQRNKGNFPGRFSGRQFSNSRSEMNVSTLELGDSALYLCASSAGGLDEKLFFGSGTQLSVL.

J is TRBJ2-7 and V is TRBV10-3, with 8 bases fitting TRBD2. CDR1 is ENHRY, CDR2 SYGVKD, per germline. The CDR3 extends over 13 amino acids. J was trimmed by 4 bases and V by 10 bases; bases with no gene match: 9. CDR3 residues: CATRDSGKYEQYF. Here the CDR3 DNA reads TGTGCCACGCGAGATAGCGGGAAATACGAGCAGTACTTC.

The rearrangement uses TRBV10-3 and TRBJ2-5; TRBD2 aligns across 8 bases. Per the germline V gene, CDR1 is ENHRY and CDR2 is SYGVKD. J was trimmed by 1 base and V by 8 bases; bases with no gene match: 0. This CDR3 region has 12 residues. Here the CDR3 reads CAIGTSQETQYF. In nucleotides, the CDR3 is TGTGCCATCGGGACTAGCCAAGAGACCCAGTACTTC.

In this sample, this clone turned up once. This chain connects TRBV7-9 to TRBJ2-1; D is ambiguous. Looked up from germline, CDR1 is SEHNR and CDR2 is FQNEAQ (reference sequence). The V end lost 5 bases, the J end lost 3 bases, and 8 bases lay between the germline ends. The CDR3 sequence is 13 residues long. The CDR3 region has the DNA TGTGCCAGCAGCCACCCGATCTACAATGAGCAGTTCTTC. Protein product: CASSHPIYNEQFF.

This rearrangement joins TRBV11-2 to TRBJ2-1, with D possibly TRBD2 on 6 matching bases. Germline CDR1 SGHAT, CDR2 FQNNGV. The CDR3 loop spans 15 amino acids. V was shortened by 5 bases and J by 1 base, with 12 bases between the two germline ends. CDR3 loop: CASSEEGQSYNEQFF. CDR3 coding DNA: TGTGCCAGCAGCGAGGAGGGCCAATCCTACAATGAGCAGTTCTTC.

The chain employs TRBV18 and TRBJ2-4, with no clear D. Germline CDR1 is KGHSH and CDR2 is LQKENI. V lost 4 bases, J lost 0 bases, and 7 bases lay in between. The CDR3 is 14 residues long. The CDR3 bases are TGTGCCAGCTCACGGGAACTAGCCAAAAACATTCAGTACTTC. Translated, it gives CASSRELAKNIQYF.

The chain has TRBV7-9 and TRBJ2-1; D may be TRBD1 (6 bases). Trimming cost V 2 bases and J 12 bases, with 14 bases left between them. CDR3 length equals 13 residues. CDR1 and CDR2 (germline): SEHNR, FQNEAQ (reference sequence). The CDR3 sequence: CASSLSGHPWQFF. CDR3 DNA sequence: TGTGCCAGCAGCTTATCGGGACACCCCTGGCAGTTCTTC. Combining the CDR3 with reference TRBV7-9 and TRBJ2-1 gives the whole variable domain DTGVSQNPRHKITKRGQNVTFRCDPISEHNRLYWYRQTLGQGPEFLTYFQNEAQLEKSRLLSDRFSAERPKGSFSTLEIQRTEQGDSAMYLCASSLSGHPWQFFGPGTRLTVL.

V and J are TRBV5-1 and TRBJ1-1; a weak D match, TRBD1 (5 bases). V was trimmed by 4 bases and J by 1 base, leaving 11 bases between them. Germline assignment: CDR1 SGHRS and CDR2 YFSETQ. This CDR3 has 14 residues. As DNA, the CDR3 is TGCGCCAGCAGCGGGGACTCCCAGAACACTGAAGCTTTCTTT. Protein: CASSGDSQNTEAFF. The whole variable domain, filled in from reference TRBV5-1 and TRBJ1-1, reads KAGVTQTPRYLIKTRGQQVTLSCSPISGHRSVSWYQQTPGQGLQFLFEYFSETQRNKGNFPGRFSGRQFSNSRSEMNVSTLELGDSALYLCASSGDSQNTEAFFGQGTRLTVV.

The chain joins TRBV21-1 to TRBJ2-1; the D call TRBD2 from the table was never checked on the DNA. TRBV21-1 is termed a pseudogene. This CDR3 has 20 amino acids. Here the CDR3 DNA reads TGTGCCAGCAGCAAAGTGGGCGAGACTAGCGGGGGGCCTCCTGGCAATGAGCAGTTCTTC. It codes for CASSKVGETSGGPPGNEQFF.

V is TRBV30 and J is TRBJ2-7; D remains ambiguous. V lost 2 bases and J lost 9, with 20 bases in between. Germline assignment: CDR1 GTSNPN and CDR2 SVGIG (reference sequence). The CDR3 covers 14 residues. The CDR3 DNA follows: TGTGCCTGGAGTTCGTCAGGCGTACTACGAGCGCAGTACTTC. Its translation: CAWSSSGVLRAQYF.

The V call is TRBV7-2, the J call TRBJ2-7, with D unclear. With 5 bases removed from V and 6 bases from J, the gap between germline ends came to 14 bases. The CDR3 is 13 amino acids. Germline assignment: CDR1 SGHTA and CDR2 FQGNSA. CDR3 DNA: TGTGCCAGCAGCCCCCGGGTGGGGTTCGAGCAGTACTTC. Residues: CASSPRVGFEQYF.

The J gene is TRBJ2-1, the V gene TRBV5-4, with 12 bases aligning to TRBD2. The CDR3 loop spans 15 amino acids. V shed 9 bases, J shed 7 bases, and the junction held 11 bases outside the gene matches. Germline V lookup: CDR1 SGHNT, CDR2 YYREEE (reference sequence). The DNA of the CDR3 is TGTGCCATTCCTAGCGGGGGGGCCAGGGGGAATGAGCAGTTCTTC. Its protein is CAIPSGGARGNEQFF.

V and J are TRBV6-5 and TRBJ1-4, with a tentative D call TRBD1 (5 bases). The CDR3 spans 15 residues. The V gene lost 0 bases and the J gene lost 8 bases, with 13 bases spanning the gap. Per germline, CDR1 MNHEY and CDR2 SVGAGI. The CDR3 sequence: CASSYSGTAREKLFF. The CDR3 DNA is TGTGCCAGCAGTTACTCCGGGACCGCGCGGGAAAAACTGTTTTTT.

The rearrangement uses TRBV7-3 and TRBJ2-1; 9 positions agree with TRBD2. This CDR3 contains 15 residues. V shed 3 bases and J 7 bases; nucleotides not matched to a gene: 7. Germline V gives CDR1 SGHTA, CDR2 FQGTGA. CDR3 sequence: CASSLGGLARNEQFF. The CDR3 nucleotides are TGTGCCAGCAGCTTGGGGGGACTAGCCCGTAATGAGCAGTTCTTC.

The rearrangement links TRBV5-1 to TRBJ1-2; TRBD1 matches at 8 bases. The CDR3 runs 15 residues. Trimming took 4 bases from V and 8 from J; bases not matched to a gene: 13. CDR1 is SGHRS, CDR2 YFSETQ, per germline. The CDR3 spells CASSLDRGRSRGYTF. The CDR3 bases are TGCGCCAGCAGCCTCGACAGGGGTCGAAGCAGGGGCTACACCTTC.

This chain uses TRBV19 with TRBJ1-3, with D maybe TRBD1 (6 bases). CDR1 LNHDA and CDR2 SQIVND come from the germline V gene (reference sequence). The CDR3 has 14 residues. Trimming left V 4 bases short and J 4 bases short, with 11 bases between. The CDR3 protein is CASSTTGIGNTIYF. DNA of the CDR3: TGTGCCAGTAGTACTACAGGGATCGGAAACACCATATATTTT.

The V and J genes are TRBV10-3 and TRBJ1-1, with 12 bases matching TRBD1. This CDR3 comprises 12 residues. V shed 6 bases and J 8 bases; nucleotides not matched to a gene: 1. Germline V gives CDR1 ENHRY, CDR2 SYGVKD. The DNA of the CDR3 is TGTGCCATCAGAGGGACAGGGGGCGAAGCTTTCTTT. This gives the protein CAIRGTGGEAFF.

This sequence joins TRBV6-2 or TRBV6-3 and TRBJ1-1; no clear D. V was pared by 2 bases and J by 5 bases, with 9 bases between. CDR1 is MNHEY and CDR2 is SVGEGT in the germline V gene. This CDR3 comprises 13 residues. This CDR3 reads CASSYVRGTEAFF. In nucleotides, the CDR3 is TGTGCCAGCAGTTACGTAAGAGGGACTGAAGCTTTCTTT.

The genes are TRBV12-3 or TRBV12-4 and TRBJ1-5; possible D gene TRBD1, 5 bases. With 9 bases removed from V and 7 bases from J, the gap between germline ends came to 13 bases. The CDR3 totals 12 residues. This chain's CDR3 is CASGGGRQPQHF. DNA of the CDR3: TGTGCCAGTGGGGGGGGGAGACAGCCCCAGCATTTT.

The chain has TRBV7-2 and TRBJ2-5; unclear D gene. Germline V lookup: CDR1 SGHTA, CDR2 FQGNSA. Deletions cut 0 bases from V and 2 bases from J, with 7 bases between. The CDR3 extends over 14 amino acids. The CDR3 DNA sequence: TGTGCCAGCAGCTTAGCCCAAGGACAAGAGACCCAGTACTTC. Translation gives CASSLAQGQETQYF.

This chain links TRBV7-9 with TRBJ2-5; the match to TRBD1 covers 7 bases. The germline V gene encodes CDR1 SEHNR and CDR2 FQNEAQ (reference sequence). The CDR3 loop spans 11 amino acids. The CDR3 bases are TGTGCGACAGGGTACCAAGAGACCCAGTACTTC. Translated: CATGYQETQYF.

This clone was picked up many times. The CDR3 is CASSGGTGWNQPQHF. In nucleotides, the CDR3 is TGTGCCAGCAGTGGGGGCACAGGGTGGAATCAGCCCCAGCATTTT. V usage is TRBV2 and J usage is TRBJ1-5; D possibly corresponds to TRBD1 (6 bases). CDR3 length equals 15 residues. V shed 4 bases and J shed 4 bases, with 14 bases lying between them. Germline V lookup: CDR1 SNHLY, CDR2 FYNNEI.